The 8 T cell receptor beta chains presented below share a single source sample, sequenced in a study of cytomegalovirus exposure and HLA in healthy donors. The study ran its PCR with 60 Vbeta and 13 Jbeta primers. Clones were sequenced by immunoSEQ multiplex PCR, and TCRdb holds only the in-frame ones, with some missing. The sample carries about 100,000 clones, 65% to 80% recorded once. The material sequenced was PBMCs. The receptors stem from a man between 40 and 49 years old in good health and CMV-seropositive.

As regards this clone: The sample carries other DNA sequences with the same CDR3. J is TRBJ1-1 and V is TRBV5-6; 9 bases are shared with TRBD1. The CDR3 runs 14 residues. Germline lookup yields CDR1 SGHDT and CDR2 YYEEEE. Unmatched junction bases numbered 5, after V lost 3 bases and J lost 5 bases. The CDR3 loop is CASSWGQGGTEAFF. The CDR3 bases are TGTGCCAGCAGCTGGGGACAGGGTGGGACTGAAGCTTTCTTT.

The chain combines TRBV20-1 with TRBJ2-3, with D uncertain. This CDR3 has 11 residues. V lost 2 bases and J lost 3, with 3 bases in between. CDR1 and CDR2 from the germline V gene are DFQATT and SNEGSKA (reference sequence). The CDR3 sequence is CSARPTDTQYF. The CDR3 nucleotides read TGCAGTGCTAGACCAACAGATACGCAGTATTTT.

The chain uses TRBV6-5 and TRBJ1-5; 7 positions agree with TRBD1. V gave up 6 bases and J gave up 4 bases; unmatched junction bases: 6. This CDR3 spans 14 amino acids. CDR1 and CDR2 from the germline V gene are MNHEY and SVGAGI. CDR3 region: CASSPTGRNQPQHF. The CDR3, as DNA: TGTGCCAGCAGCCCGACAGGGCGGAATCAGCCCCAGCATTTT.

This chain links TRBV7-9 with TRBJ2-1; tentatively, D is TRBD2 (7 bases). Between the trimmed V and J ends, which lost 1 base and 6 bases, there was a span of 25 bases. CDR3 length: 19 amino acids. In germline, CDR1 is SEHNR, CDR2 FQNEAQ (reference sequence). CDR3 nucleotide sequence: TGTGCCAGCAGCTTAGTCGGGGGCCGGGCGCGGGGGAGTATCAATGAGCAGTTCTTC. Translation: CASSLVGGRARGSINEQFF.

The rearrangement uses TRBV15 and TRBJ2-1; TRBD2 aligns across 8 bases. The V and J ends lost 1 base and 6 bases, in that order; junction bases with no gene match: 5. CDR1 LNHNV and CDR2 YYDKDF come from the germline V gene (reference sequence). This CDR3 is built from 15 residues. DNA of the CDR3: TGTGCCACCAGCAGAGCGAACCTAGCGGGCAATGAGCAGTTCTTC. This translates into CATSRANLAGNEQFF.

This clone came up a few times. J is TRBJ2-7 and V is TRBV11-2; the match to TRBD1 covers 11 bases. CDR1 is SGHAT, CDR2 FQNNGV, per germline. Trimming took 5 bases from V and 4 from J; bases not matched to a gene: 10. The CDR3 sequence is 16 residues long. For the CDR3, the DNA is TGTGCCAGCAGCGCGGCCGGGACAGGGGGTCTATACGAGCAGTACTTC. This gives the protein CASSAAGTGGLYEQYF.

The chain employs TRBV7-3 and TRBJ2-3, with TRBD2 identical over 9 bases. The CDR3 totals 18 residues. Trimming cost V 0 bases and J 4 bases; bases outside gene matches: 11. Germline CDR1 and CDR2: SGHTA and FQGTGA. DNA for the CDR3: TGTGCCAGCAGCTTAACTGGAGGCGGGGGCGGGGGGGCAGATACGCAGTATTTT. Translating gives CASSLTGGGGGGADTQYF. The full variable domain, with the rest looked up from reference TRBV7-3 and TRBJ2-3, is GAGVSQTPSNKVTEKGKYVELRCDPISGHTALYWYRQSLGQGPEFLIYFQGTGAADDSGLPNDRFFAVRPEGSVSTLKIQRTERGDSAVYLCASSLTGGGGGGADTQYFGPGTRLTVL.

V usage is TRBV5-5 and J usage is TRBJ2-7, with 11 bases lining up with TRBD2. The V and J ends lost 1 base and 9 bases, in that order; junction bases with no gene match: 6. This CDR3 spans 14 amino acids. Germline loops: CDR1 SGHKS, CDR2 YYEKEE (reference sequence). CDR3 protein: CASSLITSGSWQYF. The CDR3 DNA sequence: TGTGCCAGCAGCTTGATAACTAGCGGGAGTTGGCAGTACTTC.